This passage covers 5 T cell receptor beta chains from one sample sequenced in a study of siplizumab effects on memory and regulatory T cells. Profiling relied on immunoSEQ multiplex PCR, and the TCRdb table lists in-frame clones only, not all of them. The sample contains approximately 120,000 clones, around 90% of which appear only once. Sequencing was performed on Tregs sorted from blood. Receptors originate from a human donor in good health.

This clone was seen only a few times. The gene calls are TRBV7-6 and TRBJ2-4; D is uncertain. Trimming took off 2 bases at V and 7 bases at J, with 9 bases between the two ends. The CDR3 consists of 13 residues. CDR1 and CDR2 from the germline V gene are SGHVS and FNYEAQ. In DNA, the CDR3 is TGTGCCAGCAGCTTAAAGCCAGGCAACATTCAGTACTTC. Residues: CASSLKPGNIQYF.

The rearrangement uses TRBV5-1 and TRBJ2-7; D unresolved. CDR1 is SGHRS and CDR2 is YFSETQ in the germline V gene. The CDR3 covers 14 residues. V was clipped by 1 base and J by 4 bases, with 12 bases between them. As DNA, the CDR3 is TGCGCCAGCAGCTTGCTCTCGATGGCGTACGAGCAGTACTTC. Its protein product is CASSLLSMAYEQYF. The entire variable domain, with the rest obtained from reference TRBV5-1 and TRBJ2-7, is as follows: KAGVTQTPRYLIKTRGQQVTLSCSPISGHRSVSWYQQTPGQGLQFLFEYFSETQRNKGNFPGRFSGRQFSNSRSEMNVSTLELGDSALYLCASSLLSMAYEQYFGPGTRLTVT.

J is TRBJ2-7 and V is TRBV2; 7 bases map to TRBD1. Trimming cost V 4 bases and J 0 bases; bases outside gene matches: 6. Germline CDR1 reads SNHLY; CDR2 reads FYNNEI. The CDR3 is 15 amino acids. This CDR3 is CASSVDREISYEQYF. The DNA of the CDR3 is TGTGCCAGCAGTGTAGACAGGGAAATCTCCTACGAGCAGTACTTC.

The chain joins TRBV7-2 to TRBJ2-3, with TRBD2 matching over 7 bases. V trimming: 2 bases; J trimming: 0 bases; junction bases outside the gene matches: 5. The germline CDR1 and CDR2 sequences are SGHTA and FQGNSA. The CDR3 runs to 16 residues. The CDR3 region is CASSLMRGSSTDTQYF. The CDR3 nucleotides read TGTGCCAGCAGCTTAATGCGGGGGAGTAGCACAGATACGCAGTATTTT.

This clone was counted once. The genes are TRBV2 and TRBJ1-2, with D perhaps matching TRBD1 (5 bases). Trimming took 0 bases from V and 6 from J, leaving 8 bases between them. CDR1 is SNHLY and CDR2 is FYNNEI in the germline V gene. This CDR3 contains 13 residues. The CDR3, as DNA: TGTGCCAGCAGTGAAGCAGGGGAGGATGGCTACACCTTC. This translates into CASSEAGEDGYTF. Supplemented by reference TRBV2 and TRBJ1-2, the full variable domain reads EPEVTQTPSHQVTQMGQEVILRCVPISNHLYFYWYRQILGQKVEFLVSFYNNEISEKSEIFDDQFSVERPDGSNFTLKIRSTKLEDSAMYFCASSEAGEDGYTFGSGTRLTVV.